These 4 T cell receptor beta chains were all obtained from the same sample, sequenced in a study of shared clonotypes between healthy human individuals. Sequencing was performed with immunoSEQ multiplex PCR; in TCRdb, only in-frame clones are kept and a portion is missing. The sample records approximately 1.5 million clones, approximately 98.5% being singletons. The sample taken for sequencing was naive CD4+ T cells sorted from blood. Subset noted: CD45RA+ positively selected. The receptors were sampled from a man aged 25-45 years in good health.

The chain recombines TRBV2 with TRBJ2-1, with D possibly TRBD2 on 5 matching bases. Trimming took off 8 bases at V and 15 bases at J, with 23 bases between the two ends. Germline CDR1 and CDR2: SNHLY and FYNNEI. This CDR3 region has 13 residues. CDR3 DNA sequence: TGTGCCAGCTACCCACTAGTCCCTTCGGCACGGTTCTTC. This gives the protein CASYPLVPSARFF.

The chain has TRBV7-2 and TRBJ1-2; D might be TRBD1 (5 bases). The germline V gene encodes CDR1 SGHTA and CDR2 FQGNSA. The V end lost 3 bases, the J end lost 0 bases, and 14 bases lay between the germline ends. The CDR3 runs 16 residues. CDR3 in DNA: TGTGCCAGCAGCTTTGGGACGGGACTCTCTAACTATGGCTACACCTTC. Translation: CASSFGTGLSNYGYTF.

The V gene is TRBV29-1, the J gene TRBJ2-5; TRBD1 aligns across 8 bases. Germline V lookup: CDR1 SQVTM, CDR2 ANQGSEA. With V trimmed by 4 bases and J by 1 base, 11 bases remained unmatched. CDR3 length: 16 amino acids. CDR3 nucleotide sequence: TGCAGCGTTGTAAAGACAGGGGTGACGGGCCAAGAGACCCAGTACTTC. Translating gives CSVVKTGVTGQETQYF.

The CDR3 region is CASSLGRQGALNEQFF. For the CDR3, the DNA is TGTGCCAGCAGTTTGGGGCGACAGGGGGCTCTCAATGAGCAGTTCTTC. The genes are TRBV28 and TRBJ2-1; 10 nucleotides line up with TRBD1. This CDR3 region has 16 residues. Germline V gene lookup returns CDR1 MDHEN and CDR2 SYDVKM. With 3 bases clipped from V and 6 bases from J, the junction kept 8 bases outside the gene matches.